What follows describes a single T cell receptor (beta chain). A junction end diverges from the germline sequence, so it may reflect a read error. Germline loops: CDR1 LGHDT, CDR2 YNNKEL (reference sequence). This CDR3 has 19 amino acids. This sample stems from a study of blood T cell repertoires in COVID-19. The assay was immunoSEQ multiplex PCR, and TCRdb's table has in-frame clones only and misses some. Of some 56,000 clones in the sample, around 92% were seen once. The sample taken for sequencing was peripheral blood. This receptor was obtained from a human donor in a cohort sampled during active COVID-19. The V and J genes are TRBV3-1 (or the pseudogene TRBV3-2) and TRBJ2-2, with a weak D call TRBD1 (5 bases). CDR3 loop: CASSQELGWQGPNPGELFF. CDR3 in DNA: TGTGCCAGCAGCCAAGAGCTCGGATGGCAGGGCCCGAACCCCGGGGAGCTGTTTTTT.